The sequence of this T cell receptor beta chain was determined in a study of beta chain features in type 1 diabetes. Study summary: Taken together, all samples contributed some 100 million examined sorted cells.

A few counts support this clone. Its specificity is unknown. CDR1 and CDR2 from the germline V gene are GTSNPN and SVGIG (reference sequence). The CDR3 covers 15 residues. The V gene end was trimmed by 6 bases and the J gene end by 4 bases; junction bases not matched to a gene: 12. Study-level points and caveats: Healthy donors had naive, central memory and Treg TCRB repertoires that appeared less similar than those seen among patients. VDJ junctions in type 1 diabetes patients carried more deletions and fewer insertions.

Expressed TCRB transcripts were sequenced after all isolated RNA was converted to cDNA. Assay used: immunoSEQ multiplex PCR; TCRdb lists only in-frame clones, some missing. The repertoire holds roughly 300,000 clones, with around 13% as singletons. The sequence came from a man younger than 40 in good health. The J gene is TRBJ2-3, the V gene TRBV30; 8 nucleotides agree with TRBD2. Sequencing was done on a sample of central memory CD4+ T cells from blood. The CDR3 reads CACHGRAGTSDTQYF. The CDR3 nucleotides are TGTGCCTGCCACGGGAGGGCGGGGACCTCAGATACGCAGTATTTT.